This T cell receptor beta chain derives from a study of T-cell reconstitution after alpha-beta-depleted transplantation in children. Unique molecular identifiers were incorporated when the TCRbeta library was constructed. TCRdb reprocessed the PCR reads via MiXCR and lists one record per CDR3 protein. The sample gives about 440,000 distinct CDR3 sequences, 43% of which show up once; approximately 30% is in the top ten. Notes on the study in general: Expanded clones from the graft, numbering several hundred, reportedly supplied alpha-beta T cells about two months after transplant. Hyperexpanded clones declined; after one year, newly produced T cells mostly supplied diversity. Surviving recipient T cells and thymic progenitors produced the high day-60 TCRbeta diversity seen in some patients.

V was shortened by 4 bases and J by 3 bases, with 18 bases between the two germline ends. The CDR3 spans 16 residues. Germline CDR1 reads ENHRY; CDR2 reads SYGVKD. This clonotype was seen a few times. Antigen specificity is unknown. This sequence was found in a girl aged 2 to 10 with aplastic anemia, due to receive a stem cell transplant. V gene TRBV10-3 combines with J gene TRBJ1-1; D call uncertain. Sequences were derived from PBMCs, sampled before TCRalphabeta/CD19-depleted stem cell transplant. The DNA for the CDR3 is TGTGCCATCAGTGCCGGCGGTCGGCGGCCATACACTGAAGCTTTCTTT. This sequence encodes CAISAGGRRPYTEAFF.